This T cell receptor beta chain was identified in a study of blood T cell repertoires in COVID-19. Background on the study: Spain, Italy and the United States supplied samples that represented acute and convalescent COVID-19. PBMCs, B-cell-depleted T cells, or T cells provided the cDNA or gDNA that made up the material.

Per the original data handling: Reference gene primer amplification gave nucleated cell count estimates. Using immunoSEQ multiplex PCR, the repertoire was profiled, and TCRdb retains in-frame clones only, with some absent. V, J and clone size reflect that table, while D and trimming were determined from the DNA. The data show approximately 28,000 clones, roughly 90% seen once. Germline V CDR1 and CDR2: SEHNR, FQNEAQ (reference sequence). The CDR3 extends over 12 amino acids. Trimming left V 8 bases short and J 0 bases short, with 8 bases between. The receptor's source is a human donor in a cohort sampled during active COVID-19. The chain recombines TRBV7-9 with TRBJ2-7, with D uncertain. Sequenced input: peripheral blood. Here the CDR3 reads CASPYHSYEQYF. In nucleotides, the CDR3 is TGTGCCAGCCCCTATCACTCCTACGAGCAGTACTTC.